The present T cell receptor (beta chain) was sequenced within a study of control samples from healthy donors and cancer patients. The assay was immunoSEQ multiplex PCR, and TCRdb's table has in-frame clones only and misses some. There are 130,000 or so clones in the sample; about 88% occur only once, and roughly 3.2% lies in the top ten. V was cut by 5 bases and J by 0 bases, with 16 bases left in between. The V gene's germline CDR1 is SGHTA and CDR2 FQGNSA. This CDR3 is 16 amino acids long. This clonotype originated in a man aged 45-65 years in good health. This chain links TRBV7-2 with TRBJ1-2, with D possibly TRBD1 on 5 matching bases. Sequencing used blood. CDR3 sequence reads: CASSVYSGVTNYGYTF. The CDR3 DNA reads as TGTGCCAGCAGCGTCTACTCGGGGGTAACTAACTATGGCTACACCTTC.